This TCR beta chain was identified during a study of OX40 agonist ivuxolimab in advanced cancers. Samples were taken at baseline and on day 1 of cycles 4 and 7. The V end was cut by 5 bases, the J end by 6 bases, with 10 bases between. Germline loops: CDR1 MDHEN, CDR2 SYDVKM. The CDR3 length is 12 residues. Study results and limitations: CD4+ and CD8+ T cells in blood underwent clonal expansion by week 6 at 0.1 to 3.0 mg/kg.

Here immunoSEQ multiplex PCR was the method, and the copy in TCRdb shows in-frame clones only, minus some. The table has 55,000 to 90,000 clones, approximately 78% seen once; the top ten hold about 0.4%. About this clone itself: Its specificity is not known.

This TCR derives from an adult with an advanced solid tumor such as melanoma, head and neck, liver or kidney cancer. V usage is TRBV28 and J usage is TRBJ1-1; D uncertain. The sequences come from CD4+ or CD8+ T cells sorted from blood, collected in a trial of the OX40 agonist ivuxolimab. CDR3 sequence (DNA): TGTGCCAGCAGTCCGACTTGGCCTGAAGCTTTCTTT. Its translation: CASSPTWPEAFF.